This is a list of T cell receptor beta chains from one sample in a study of PD-1 blockade in classical Hodgkin lymphoma. Sequencing was performed with immunoSEQ multiplex PCR; in TCRdb, only in-frame clones are kept and a portion is missing. The data show about 19,000 clones, about 76% seen once. This material consisted of peripheral blood mononuclear cells (PBMCs), taken before the second cycle of nivolumab. The receptors derive from a human donor with classical Hodgkin lymphoma. Each CDR3 is given with its conserved first and last residue. Each record gives: clone size, V gene, D gene, CDR3 length, J gene, CDR3 DNA, CDR3 protein. D genes are given only for firm matches. The size entry is marked missing in some rows and otherwise reads once, few, many or a size class.

size: .
V: TRBV9
D: .
length: 15
J: TRBJ1-4
DNA: TGTGCCAGCAGCGTAGATGGGGGGACGAGTGAAAAACTGTTTTTT
CDR3: CASSVDGGTSEKLFF

size: .
V: TRBV27
D: .
length: 11
J: TRBJ2-7
DNA: TGTGCCAGCAGTTGGGGGAGCGAGCAGTACTTC
CDR3: CASSWGSEQYF

size: .
V: TRBV5-1
D: TRBD1
length: 12
J: TRBJ2-1
DNA: TGCGCCAGCAGCCTCCAGGGGGATGAGCAGTTCTTC
CDR3: CASSLQGDEQFF

size: .
V: TRBV29-1
D: TRBD2
length: 16
J: TRBJ2-1
DNA: TGCAGCGTTGAAGAAAGGGGCGGGAGGGCCTACAATGAGCAGTTCTTC
CDR3: CSVEERGGRAYNEQFF

size: .
V: TRBV5-8
D: .
length: 15
J: TRBJ2-5
DNA: TGTGCCAGCAGCTTGGTTCTCGGGGGAAGAGAGACCCAGTACTTC
CDR3: CASSLVLGGRETQYF

size: .
V: TRBV6-5
D: TRBD1
length: 14
J: TRBJ1-3
DNA: TGTGCCAGCAGGAGACAGGGCCTTGGAAACACCATATATTTT
CDR3: CASRRQGLGNTIYF

size: .
V: TRBV4-1
D: TRBD1
length: 15
J: TRBJ2-7
DNA: TGCGCCAGCAGCCAAGTTTCAGGGGGTCCCTACGGGCAGTACTTC
CDR3: CASSQVSGGPYGQYF

size: .
V: TRBV7-8
D: .
length: 16
J: TRBJ1-4
DNA: TGTGCCAGCAGCTTAAAAAGCGTAAGAACTAATGAAAAACTGTTTTTT
CDR3: CASSLKSVRTNEKLFF

size: .
V: TRBV5-5
D: .
length: 12
J: TRBJ1-5
DNA: TGTGCCAGCCAGAAGCCTAATCAGCCCCAGCATTTT
CDR3: CASQKPNQPQHF

size: .
V: TRBV10-1
D: .
length: 13
J: TRBJ2-6
DNA: TGCGCCAGCTCCTTTTCTGGGGCCAACGTCCTGACTTTC
CDR3: CASSFSGANVLTF

size: .
V: TRBV19
D: .
length: 17
J: TRBJ1-1
DNA: TGTGCCAGTAGTAACCCTGTGAGGGCAGCAGGGAGGGGCGAAGCTTTCTTT
CDR3: CASSNPVRAAGRGEAFF

size: medium-sized
V: TRBV4-1
D: .
length: 14
J: TRBJ1-1
DNA: TGCGCCAGCAGCCAAGATCGAGGAATCGCTGAAGCTTTCTTT
CDR3: CASSQDRGIAEAFF

size: .
V: TRBV7-9
D: .
length: 13
J: TRBJ2-1
DNA: TGTGCCAGCAGCTCCGCCGGGGTACGGGAGCAGTTCTTC
CDR3: CASSSAGVREQFF

size: few
V: TRBV2
D: .
length: 14
J: TRBJ2-1
DNA: TGTGCCAGCAGTGGGGGGGCCTACTACAATGAGCAGTTCTTC
CDR3: CASSGGAYYNEQFF

size: .
V: TRBV20-1
D: .
length: 11
J: TRBJ1-2
DNA: TGCAGTGCTAGCCGACGCCGGGGCTACACCTTC
CDR3: CSASRRRGYTF

size: once
V: TRBV9
D: .
length: 13
J: TRBJ2-7
DNA: TGTGCCAGCAGCGCGCCATGGGGGGACGAGCAGTACTTC
CDR3: CASSAPWGDEQYF

size: .
V: TRBV19
D: .
length: 17
J: TRBJ2-5
DNA: TGTGCCAGTACCGATGTGCATGGCAGCACCCCAAGATCGACCCAGTACTTC
CDR3: CASTDVHGSTPRSTQYF

size: .
V: TRBV6-6
D: TRBD1
length: 14
J: TRBJ2-7
DNA: TGTGCCAGCACGCCGGGACAGGGAGCCTACGAGCAGTACTTC
CDR3: CASTPGQGAYEQYF

size: .
V: TRBV7-9
D: .
length: 19
J: TRBJ2-7
DNA: TGTGCCAGCAGCTTAGCGCCGGAGGACATATCGGACAACTCCTACGAGCAGTACTTC
CDR3: CASSLAPEDISDNSYEQYF

size: .
V: TRBV4-3
D: .
length: 14
J: TRBJ1-2
DNA: TGCGCCAGCAGCCAAGACAGGGACAACTATGGCTACACCTTC
CDR3: CASSQDRDNYGYTF

size: once
V: TRBV9
D: TRBD1
length: 15
J: TRBJ2-2
DNA: TGTGCCAGCAGCGTAGGGTCAGGGGGTACCGGGGAGCTGTTTTTT
CDR3: CASSVGSGGTGELFF

size: .
V: TRBV6-5
D: .
length: 14
J: TRBJ2-7
DNA: TGTGCCAGCAGTTACGTCCAGGGGAGCTACGAGCAGTACTTC
CDR3: CASSYVQGSYEQYF

size: once
V: TRBV19
D: .
length: 16
J: TRBJ2-2
DNA: TGTGCCAGTAGTATAGCTGCGGGACCGCTAACCGGGGAGCTATTTTTT
CDR3: CASSIAAGPLTGELFF